One sample yielded the 30 T cell receptor beta chains listed below, sequenced in a study of PD-1 blockade in classical Hodgkin lymphoma. Relapse after autologous stem cell transplantation occurred in every patient, and brentuximab vedotin exposure varied. Sequencing used immunoSEQ multiplex PCR; TCRdb keeps in-frame clones, though not all of them. Of roughly 50,000 clones listed, about 85% were seen once; the top ten hold roughly 15%. Sequences were derived from peripheral blood mononuclear cells (PBMCs), sampled at baseline. The receptor set was obtained from a human donor with classical Hodgkin lymphoma.

The V gene is TRBV7-2, the J gene TRBJ1-2, with D maybe TRBD1 (6 bases). The CDR3 spans 15 residues. CDR1 is SGHTA, CDR2 FQGNSA, per germline. V was shortened by 7 bases and J by 2 bases, with 17 bases between the two germline ends. Here the CDR3 DNA reads TGTGCCAGCACGTCCGGGCAGGGGCGGAACTATGGCTACACCTTC. Its protein product is CASTSGQGRNYGYTF.

V and J are TRBV7-2 and TRBJ1-2; no definite D call. Looked up from germline, CDR1 is SGHTA and CDR2 is FQGNSA. V was trimmed by 4 bases and J by 0 bases, leaving 9 bases between them. The CDR3 runs to 14 residues. The CDR3 loop reads CASSSPLANYGYTF. CDR3 DNA: TGTGCCAGCAGCTCCCCACTAGCTAACTATGGCTACACCTTC.

J is TRBJ2-3 and V is TRBV18; D assignment may be TRBD1 or TRBD2 (6 bases each). Germline CDR1 and CDR2: KGHSH and LQKENI. Trimming took off 6 bases at V and 5 bases at J, with 15 bases between the two ends. CDR3 length: 14 amino acids. CDR3 bases: TGTGCCAGCTCTATTTCGGGGGCCCAAGATACGCAGTATTTT. This gives the protein CASSISGAQDTQYF. Full variable domain (outside the CDR3, taken from reference TRBV18 and TRBJ2-3): NAGVMQNPRHLVRRRGQEARLRCSPMKGHSHVYWYRQLPEEGLKFMVYLQKENIIDESGMPKERFSAEFPKEGPSILRIQQVVRGDSAAYFCASSISGAQDTQYFGPGTRLTVL.

V gene TRBV2 combines with J gene TRBJ1-2; D is ambiguous. The CDR3 length is 11 residues. Per the germline V gene, CDR1 is SNHLY and CDR2 is FYNNEI. The CDR3 loop reads CAAGPEEGYTF. DNA for the CDR3: TGTGCAGCCGGGCCCGAGGAAGGCTACACCTTC.

This rearrangement joins TRBV11-2 to TRBJ1-3; D gene ambiguous. The V and J ends lost 6 bases and 0 bases respectively, with 6 bases between them. The CDR3 spans 13 residues. CDR1 is SGHAT, CDR2 FQNNGV, per germline. In nucleotides, the CDR3 is TGTGCCAGCAGGCCAGCCTCTGGAAACACCATATATTTT. Translating gives CASRPASGNTIYF.

The CDR3 DNA is TGTGCCATCAGCAACACGCGACAGGGGTCAACTAATGAAAAACTGTTTTTT. It is translated as CAISNTRQGSTNEKLFF. This chain uses TRBV10-3 with TRBJ1-4; 8 bases are shared with TRBD1. V was clipped by 6 bases and J by 0 bases; unmatched bases: 9. The CDR3 is 17 amino acids. Germline loops: CDR1 ENHRY, CDR2 SYGVKD.

This clone has a single count. This chain connects TRBV13 to TRBJ2-3; 8 nucleotides line up with TRBD2. The CDR3 extends over 16 amino acids. The junction had 10 bases not matched to a gene; V was cut back by 5 bases and J by 3 bases. From germline, CDR1 is PRHDT and CDR2 FYEKMQ (reference sequence). CDR3 in DNA: TGTGCCAGCAGCCTCCGTGGGACTAGGATAACAGATACGCAGTATTTT. Its translation: CASSLRGTRITDTQYF.

This clone was detected only once. The CDR3 nucleotides are TGCAGCGTGCTTGGCTGGGGGAACACTGAAGCTTTCTTT. It translates to CSVLGWGNTEAFF. The rearrangement links TRBV29-1 to TRBJ1-1; no clear D gene. Germline CDR1 and CDR2: SQVTM and ANQGSEA. With 6 bases removed from V and 1 base from J, the gap between germline ends came to 12 bases. The CDR3 totals 13 residues.

The V call is TRBV4-3, the J call TRBJ2-7; D may match TRBD1 or TRBD2 (5 bases each). The CDR3 loop spans 14 amino acids. Looked up from germline, CDR1 is LGHNA and CDR2 is YSLEER. V gave up 4 bases and J gave up 4 bases, with 14 bases separating them. The CDR3 bases are TGCGCCAGCAGCCTCGGACTCAGGGAGTACGAGCAGTACTTC. Translating it yields CASSLGLREYEQYF.

In its sample, this clone was seen a few times. The V and J genes are TRBV7-9 and TRBJ2-3; D is unresolved. Trimming stripped 10 bases from V and 1 base from J, with 12 bases between. The length of the CDR3 is 13 residues. Germline-derived CDR1 and CDR2 are SEHNR and FQNEAQ (reference sequence). The CDR3 loop reads CATFLWGTDTQYF. Here the CDR3 DNA reads TGTGCCACCTTTCTCTGGGGCACAGATACGCAGTATTTT.

The chain is built from TRBV30 and TRBJ2-6; D might be TRBD2 (6 bases). The CDR3 totals 14 residues. The germline CDR1 and CDR2 sequences are GTSNPN and SVGIG (reference sequence). V was pared by 7 bases and J by 0 bases, with 10 bases between. The CDR3 bases are TGTGCCTCCGGAGGGCCCTCTGGGGCCAACGTCCTGACTTTC. Residues: CASGGPSGANVLTF.

The sample holds a few counts of this clone. The chain carries TRBV30 and TRBJ2-1; 9 bases match TRBD1. CDR3 length equals 15 residues. Trimming at V came to 3 bases and at J to 4 bases, leaving 7 bases not matched to a gene. Germline CDR1 reads GTSNPN; CDR2 reads SVGIG (reference sequence). This CDR3 reads CAWRQGARDYNEQFF. CDR3 bases: TGTGCCTGGAGACAGGGGGCCCGGGATTACAATGAGCAGTTCTTC.

The chain is built from TRBV6-6 and TRBJ1-4, with D possibly TRBD1 on 5 matching bases. V lost 4 bases to trimming and J lost 6 bases, with 12 bases between them. CDR1 MNHNY and CDR2 SVGAGI come from the germline V gene (reference sequence). The CDR3 has 14 residues. The CDR3 region is CASSFGQLYEKLFF. The CDR3 DNA reads TGTGCCAGCAGTTTCGGACAACTCTATGAAAAACTGTTTTTT.

The gene calls are TRBV7-3 and TRBJ2-6, with 10 nucleotides matching TRBD1. CDR3 length: 22 amino acids. Germline V gene data show CDR1 as SGHTA and CDR2 as FQGTGA. V dropped 5 bases and J dropped 0; count of bases not matched to a gene: 19. CDR3 protein: CASSLDPAPGDRGPSGANVLTF. The CDR3 DNA sequence: TGTGCCAGCAGCCTCGATCCCGCCCCAGGGGACAGGGGACCCTCTGGGGCCAACGTCCTGACTTTC.

This chain joins TRBV2 and TRBJ1-3; D gene uncertain. Germline CDR1 is SNHLY and CDR2 is FYNNEI. Trimming removed 4 bases from V and 0 bases from J, with 19 bases in between. The CDR3 sequence is 18 residues long. CDR3 in DNA: TGTGCCAGCAGTGCGGGGAGGGTCCATCCCCGCTCTGGAAACACCATATATTTT. This encodes CASSAGRVHPRSGNTIYF.

The rearrangement links TRBV6-4 to TRBJ1-1, with D perhaps TRBD1 (6 bases). The germline CDR1 and CDR2 sequences are MRHNA and SNTAGT. CDR3 length equals 14 residues. V lost 6 bases and J lost 3, with 14 bases in between. The CDR3 spells CASRDSSWDTEAFF. CDR3 nucleotide sequence: TGTGCCAGCAGGGACAGCTCCTGGGACACTGAAGCTTTCTTT.

The rearrangement links TRBV5-1 to TRBJ2-7; no firm D call. V was shortened by 0 bases and J by 6 bases, with 10 bases between the two germline ends. CDR3 length: 13 residues. Germline V gene sequence: CDR1 SGHRS, CDR2 YFSETQ. The CDR3 reads CASSLGDGVEQYV. The CDR3 nucleotides read TGCGCCAGCAGCTTGGGAGACGGTGTCGAGCAGTACGTC.

The chain employs TRBV29-1 and TRBJ2-1, with 8 bases fitting TRBD1. CDR1 is SQVTM, CDR2 ANQGSEA, per germline. The CDR3 is 13 residues long. With V trimmed by 3 bases and J by 7 bases, 5 bases remained unmatched. The CDR3 DNA reads TGCAGCGTTGACGGAACAGGGGGAAATGAGCAGTTCTTC. Its translation is CSVDGTGGNEQFF.

The CDR3 loop is CASSISGRFTGELFF. CDR3 bases: TGTGCCAGTAGTATTTCTGGGAGGTTCACCGGGGAGCTGTTTTTT. The V gene is TRBV19, the J gene TRBJ2-2; perhaps TRBD2 as D (6 bases). The germline V gene encodes CDR1 LNHDA and CDR2 SQIVND (reference sequence). This CDR3 is 15 amino acids long. The V gene lost 3 bases and the J gene lost 4 bases, with 12 bases spanning the gap.

This clone was counted between two and nine times. The chain joins TRBV7-6 to TRBJ1-2; tentatively, D is TRBD1 (6 bases). CDR3 length: 14 residues. Trimming cost V 3 bases and J 5 bases, with 13 bases left between them. Germline CDR1 reads SGHVS; CDR2 reads FNYEAQ. The CDR3 bases are TGTGCCAGCAGCTTGAATTCGGGGGCATATGGCTACACCTTC. Protein: CASSLNSGAYGYTF.

This sequence joins TRBV6-5 and TRBJ2-7; D may match TRBD1 or TRBD2 (5 bases each). This CDR3 comprises 15 residues. V was trimmed by 7 bases and J by 2 bases, leaving 18 bases between them. The germline CDR1 and CDR2 sequences are MNHEY and SVGAGI. The CDR3 protein is CASTLKRDHPYEQYV. The DNA of the CDR3 is TGTGCCAGCACCCTCAAGAGGGACCACCCCTACGAGCAGTACGTC.

In DNA, the CDR3 is TGCGCCAGCAGCACCAGGGGTACTGGGGCCAACGTCCTGACTTTC. It yields the protein CASSTRGTGANVLTF. The V gene is TRBV5-1, the J gene TRBJ2-6; perhaps TRBD1 as D (6 bases). The V end lost 4 bases, the J end lost 2 bases, and 10 bases lay between the germline ends. The CDR3 length is 15 residues. CDR1 SGHRS and CDR2 YFSETQ come from the germline V gene.

In the case of this clone: Other DNA sequences in this sample translate to the same CDR3. The chain recombines TRBV11-3 with TRBJ2-1; D is perhaps TRBD1 or TRBD2 (6 bases each). This CDR3 has 13 amino acids. Germline CDR1 and CDR2: SGHNT and YENEEA. V lost 2 bases and J lost 6, with 8 bases in between. CDR3 coding DNA: TGTGCCAGCAGCTTAAGGGGGGTCAATGAGCAGTTCTTC. Translating gives CASSLRGVNEQFF. The full variable domain, its missing parts supplied by reference TRBV11-3 and TRBJ2-1, is EAGVVQSPRYKIIEKKQPVAFWCNPISGHNTLYWYLQNLGQGPELLIRYENEEAVDDSQLPKDRFSAERLKGVDSTLKIQPAELGDSAVYLCASSLRGVNEQFFGPGTRLTVL.

The rearrangement joins TRBV7-2 to TRBJ2-5, with TRBD2 matching 8 bases. The length of the CDR3 is 16 residues. The V gene's germline CDR1 is SGHTA and CDR2 FQGNSA. After removal of 5 bases from V and 3 bases from J, the junction contained 11 bases not matched to a gene. CDR3 in DNA: TGTGCCAGCAGCCCTGGGTATTTACTAGCGGAAGAGACCCAGTACTTC. Translating it yields CASSPGYLLAEETQYF.

The CDR3 DNA sequence: TGTGCCAGCAGGGACAGGGGGCTGACTGGAAACACCATATATTTT. The encoded protein is CASRDRGLTGNTIYF. The V and J genes are TRBV6-5 and TRBJ1-3; TRBD1 aligns across 11 bases. The germline CDR1 and CDR2 sequences are MNHEY and SVGAGI. J lost 2 bases, V lost 6 bases, and 3 bases had no gene match. This CDR3 is 15 amino acids long.

Here the CDR3 reads CASSLVVGLAADTQYF. The DNA for the CDR3 is TGTGCCAGCAGCTTAGTGGTAGGACTAGCGGCAGATACGCAGTATTTT. The chain is built from TRBV11-2 and TRBJ2-3, with 10 bases identical to TRBD2. Per germline, CDR1 SGHAT and CDR2 FQNNGV. CDR3 length equals 16 residues. The junction had 5 bases not matched to a gene; V was cut back by 1 base and J by 4 bases.

This chain connects TRBV7-9 to TRBJ2-7; 11 positions match TRBD2. V trimming: 5 bases; J trimming: 4 bases; junction bases outside the gene matches: 4. CDR3 length: 14 amino acids. The germline CDR1 and CDR2 sequences are SEHNR and FQNEAQ (reference sequence). The CDR3 protein is CASSPRTSGYEQYF. The CDR3, as DNA: TGTGCCAGCAGCCCGAGGACTAGCGGGTACGAGCAGTACTTC.

This clone was seen more than once but under ten times. J is TRBJ2-7 and V is TRBV11-3; D not certain. The germline CDR1 and CDR2 sequences are SGHNT and YENEEA. V lost 5 bases and J lost 4, with 9 bases in between. The CDR3 runs to 12 residues. The CDR3 region has the DNA TGTGCCAGCAGCCCCCTAGGTTACGAGCAGTACTTC. Protein sequence: CASSPLGYEQYF.

The gene calls are TRBV11-2 and TRBJ1-5, with 10 positions matching TRBD1. From germline, CDR1 is SGHAT and CDR2 FQNNGV. This CDR3 is built from 15 residues. V was pared by 5 bases and J by 9 bases, with 10 bases of the junction left unmatched. This chain's CDR3 is CASSEGTGAPRPQHF. CDR3 sequence (DNA): TGTGCCAGCAGCGAAGGGACAGGGGCCCCGAGGCCCCAGCATTTT.

V and J are TRBV7-9 and TRBJ1-1, with D uncertain. Germline values: CDR1 SEHNR, CDR2 FQNEAQ (reference sequence). The CDR3 extends over 14 amino acids. V dropped 7 bases and J dropped 0 bases, with 12 bases sitting between them. As DNA, the CDR3 is TGTGCCAGCAACCCTCGGACCCTGAACACTGAAGCTTTCTTT. This translates into CASNPRTLNTEAFF.